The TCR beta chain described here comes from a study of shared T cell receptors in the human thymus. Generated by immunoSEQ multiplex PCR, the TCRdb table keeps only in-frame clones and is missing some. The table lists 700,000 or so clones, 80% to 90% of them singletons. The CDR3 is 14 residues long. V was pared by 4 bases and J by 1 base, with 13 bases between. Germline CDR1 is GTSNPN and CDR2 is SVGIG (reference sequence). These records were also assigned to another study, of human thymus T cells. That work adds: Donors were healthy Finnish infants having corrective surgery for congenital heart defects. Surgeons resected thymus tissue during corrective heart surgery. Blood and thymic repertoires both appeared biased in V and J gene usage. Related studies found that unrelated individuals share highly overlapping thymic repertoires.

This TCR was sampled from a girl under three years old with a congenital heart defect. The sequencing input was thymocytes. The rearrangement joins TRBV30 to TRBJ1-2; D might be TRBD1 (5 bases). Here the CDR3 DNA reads TGTGCCTGGATGAACAGGTTGATTAACTATGGCTACACCTTC. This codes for CAWMNRLINYGYTF.